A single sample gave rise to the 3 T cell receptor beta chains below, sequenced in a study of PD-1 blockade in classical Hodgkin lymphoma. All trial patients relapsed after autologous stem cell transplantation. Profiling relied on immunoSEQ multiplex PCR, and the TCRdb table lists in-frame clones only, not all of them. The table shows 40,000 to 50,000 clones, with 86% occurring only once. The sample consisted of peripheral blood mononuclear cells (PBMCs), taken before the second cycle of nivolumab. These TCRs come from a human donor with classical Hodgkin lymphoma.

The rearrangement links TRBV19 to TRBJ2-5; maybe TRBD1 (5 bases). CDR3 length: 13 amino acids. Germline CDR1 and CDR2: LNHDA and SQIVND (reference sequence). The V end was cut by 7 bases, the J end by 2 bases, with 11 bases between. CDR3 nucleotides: TGTGCCAGTAAAATGCGACAGCAAGAGACCCAGTACTTC. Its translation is CASKMRQQETQYF.

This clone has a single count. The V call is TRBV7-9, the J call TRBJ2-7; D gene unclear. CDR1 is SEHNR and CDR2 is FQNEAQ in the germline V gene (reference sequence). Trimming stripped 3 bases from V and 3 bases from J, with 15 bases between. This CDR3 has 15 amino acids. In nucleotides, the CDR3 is TGTGCCAGCAGCTTGGTCACAGAAACGGGCTACGAGCAGTACTTC. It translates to CASSLVTETGYEQYF.

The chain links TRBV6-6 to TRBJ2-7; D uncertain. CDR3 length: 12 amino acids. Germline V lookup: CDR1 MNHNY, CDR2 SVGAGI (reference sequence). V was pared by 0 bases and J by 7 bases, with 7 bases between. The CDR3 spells CASSYSDGEQYF. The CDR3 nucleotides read TGTGCCAGCAGTTACTCGGACGGAGAGCAGTACTTC.